Following are 20 T cell receptor beta chains from one sample sequenced in a study of cytomegalovirus exposure and HLA in healthy donors. Profiling relied on immunoSEQ multiplex PCR, and the TCRdb table lists in-frame clones only, not all of them. The sample records 65,000 to 95,000 clones, 85% to 95% being singletons. Sequenced material: PBMCs. Receptor source: a man between 18 and 29 years old in good health and CMV-seronegative.

V and J are TRBV29-1 and TRBJ2-1, with TRBD2 matching over 7 bases. The CDR3 extends over 12 amino acids. V lost 4 bases to trimming and J lost 7 bases; unmatched junction nucleotides: 4. Germline CDR1 is SQVTM and CDR2 is ANQGSEA. CDR3 protein: CSVGGGSNEQFF. CDR3 nucleotides: TGCAGCGTTGGCGGGGGTAGTAATGAGCAGTTCTTC.

The rearrangement uses TRBV9 and TRBJ2-7; 7 bases match TRBD2. J was trimmed by 7 bases and V by 3 bases; bases with no gene match: 10. CDR3 length: 14 residues. CDR1 is SGDLS, CDR2 YYNGEE, per germline. In nucleotides, the CDR3 is TGTGCCAGCAGCGGTGGGAGGGATGAAGAGGAGCAGTACTTC. Translation: CASSGGRDEEEQYF.

The chain links TRBV18 to TRBJ1-5; tentative D call: TRBD1 (5 bases). Per germline, CDR1 KGHSH and CDR2 LQKENI. CDR3 length: 14 amino acids. V lost 3 bases and J 4 bases, leaving 10 bases between the germline ends. The CDR3 coding sequence is TGTGCCAGCTCACCCCAGGGTCCAAATCAGCCCCAGCATTTT. It codes for CASSPQGPNQPQHF.

The V call is TRBV29-1, the J call TRBJ2-3; D is ambiguous. CDR1 SQVTM and CDR2 ANQGSEA come from the germline V gene. There are 13 residues in the CDR3. Trimming stripped 4 bases from V and 1 base from J, with 9 bases between. The CDR3 nucleotides are TGCAGCGTTGTTCGTGGAGGCACAGATACGCAGTATTTT. As protein: CSVVRGGTDTQYF.

The chain is built from TRBV14 and TRBJ2-7; 9 bases line up with TRBD1. Germline CDR1 is SGHDN and CDR2 is FVKESK. The CDR3 length is 18 residues. V was clipped by 4 bases and J by 1 base; unmatched bases: 14. The CDR3 DNA reads as TGTGCCAGCAGCCCATATGAAAGCCGGGACAGGGATTCCTACGAGCAGTACTTC. Encoded protein: CASSPYESRDRDSYEQYF.

The chain carries TRBV5-1 and TRBJ1-1; possible D gene TRBD1, 5 bases. Trimming shortened V by 0 bases and J by 5 bases, and 14 bases separated the two germline ends. Germline assignment: CDR1 SGHRS and CDR2 YFSETQ. This CDR3 comprises 15 residues. CDR3 coding DNA: TGCGCCAGCAGCTTGGCCCAGGGAGGAATTACTGAAGCTTTCTTT. Its protein product is CASSLAQGGITEAFF. Filled out from reference TRBV5-1 and TRBJ1-1, the complete variable domain reads KAGVTQTPRYLIKTRGQQVTLSCSPISGHRSVSWYQQTPGQGLQFLFEYFSETQRNKGNFPGRFSGRQFSNSRSEMNVSTLELGDSALYLCASSLAQGGITEAFFGQGTRLTVV.

The chain is built from TRBV18 and TRBJ2-3; 8 positions match TRBD2. The germline V gene has CDR1 KGHSH and CDR2 LQKENI. J gave up 5 bases and V 6 bases, and 10 bases lay outside the gene matches. The CDR3 contains 15 residues. CDR3 region: CASSHNSGAEDTQYF. CDR3 DNA: TGTGCCAGCTCCCACAATAGCGGGGCAGAAGATACGCAGTATTTT.

Notes on this clone: Other DNA sequences in this specimen translate into the identical CDR3. This chain uses TRBV30 with TRBJ1-1, with 9 nucleotides matching TRBD1. The germline gives CDR1 GTSNPN, CDR2 SVGIG (reference sequence). V dropped 5 bases and J dropped 1; count of bases not matched to a gene: 2. The CDR3 runs to 13 residues. The CDR3 DNA reads as TGTGCCTGGTCGGGACAGGGGAACACTGAAGCTTTCTTT. This encodes CAWSGQGNTEAFF.

The chain employs TRBV29-1 and TRBJ2-5, with 10 bases matching TRBD1. V trimming: 6 bases; J trimming: 4 bases; junction bases outside the gene matches: 11. CDR3 length equals 15 residues. CDR1 is SQVTM, CDR2 ANQGSEA, per germline. CDR3: CSVAKGTGEGETQYF. The CDR3 nucleotides are TGCAGCGTCGCCAAAGGGACAGGGGAAGGAGAGACCCAGTACTTC.

The chain combines TRBV6-5 with TRBJ2-7; possible D gene TRBD2, 5 bases. The CDR3 spans 15 residues. Trimming removed 6 bases at V and 2 bases at J, with 17 bases between. Germline assignment: CDR1 MNHEY and CDR2 SVGAGI. The CDR3 spells CASSQTAGATYEQYF. The CDR3 DNA follows: TGTGCCAGCAGCCAGACGGCGGGCGCAACCTACGAGCAGTACTTC.

This sequence joins TRBV18 and TRBJ2-7; a possible D gene is TRBD2 (6 bases). The germline V and J ends were trimmed by 3 bases and 3 bases, with 15 bases remaining between them. The CDR3 is made up of 15 amino acids. CDR1 is KGHSH, CDR2 LQKENI, per germline. The CDR3 region is CASSPSGGADYEQYF. The CDR3 DNA sequence: TGTGCCAGCTCACCCTCCGGGGGAGCAGACTACGAGCAGTACTTC.

The genes are TRBV7-2 and TRBJ2-7, with D possibly matching TRBD1 (6 bases). This CDR3 has 14 residues. Germline lookup yields CDR1 SGHTA and CDR2 FQGNSA. V was shortened by 5 bases and J by 1 base, with 12 bases between the two germline ends. The CDR3 spells CASSNSGTSYEQYF. The CDR3 DNA is TGTGCCAGCAGCAACTCCGGGACATCCTACGAGCAGTACTTC.

V and J are TRBV29-1 and TRBJ1-2; 9 bases are a match to TRBD1. The germline V gene encodes CDR1 SQVTM and CDR2 ANQGSEA. This CDR3 has 15 amino acids. V lost 6 bases to trimming and J lost 6 bases; unmatched junction nucleotides: 14. Here the CDR3 DNA reads TGCAGCGTCGGGGGGGGACAGGGTGGGAGGGATGGCTACACCTTC. Amino acid sequence: CSVGGGQGGRDGYTF.

The chain recombines TRBV2 with TRBJ2-4; weak D call: TRBD2 (5 bases). Germline-derived CDR1 and CDR2 are SNHLY and FYNNEI. This CDR3 has 15 residues. The V end was cut by 4 bases, the J end by 7 bases, with 17 bases between. The CDR3: CASSGGFLRGNIQYF. The CDR3 nucleotides read TGTGCCAGCAGTGGGGGATTCCTGAGAGGGAACATTCAGTACTTC.

The CDR3 region is CASSLESGFEAFF. The CDR3 coding sequence is TGTGCCAGCAGCTTGGAGTCAGGGTTTGAAGCTTTCTTT. V usage is TRBV7-8 and J usage is TRBJ1-1; a possible D gene is TRBD1 (5 bases). The CDR3 spans 13 residues. Looked up from germline, CDR1 is SGHVS and CDR2 is FQNEAQ. Trimming took off 3 bases at V and 7 bases at J, with 12 bases between the two ends.

The chain is built from TRBV6-5 and TRBJ1-2; 7 bases align to TRBD1. Germline V gives CDR1 MNHEY, CDR2 SVGAGI. With V trimmed by 7 bases and J by 7 bases, 6 bases remained unmatched. The CDR3 loop spans 12 amino acids. The DNA for the CDR3 is TGTGCCAGCACTGGAGGGGGCTCTGGCTACACCTTC. Protein sequence: CASTGGGSGYTF.

This clone was detected only once. The genes are TRBV19 and TRBJ2-5; TRBD2 is a possible D gene (6 bases). There are 14 residues in the CDR3. The germline V gene encodes CDR1 LNHDA and CDR2 SQIVND (reference sequence). Between the trimmed V and J ends, which lost 5 bases and 2 bases, there was a span of 12 bases. CDR3 coding DNA: TGTGCCAGTAGTTTGGCGGGACTTCAAGAGACCCAGTACTTC. Its protein product is CASSLAGLQETQYF. The full variable domain, its missing parts supplied by reference TRBV19 and TRBJ2-5, is DGGITQSPKYLFRKEGQNVTLSCEQNLNHDAMYWYRQDPGQGLRLIYYSQIVNDFQKGDIAEGYSVSREKKESFPLTVTSAQKNPTAFYLCASSLAGLQETQYFGPGTRLLVL.

This chain uses TRBV28 with TRBJ1-2, with D maybe TRBD1 (5 bases). Germline CDR1 reads MDHEN; CDR2 reads SYDVKM. Trimming took 3 bases from V and 4 from J, leaving 15 bases between them. The CDR3 contains 15 residues. CDR3 amino acids: CASSFPNGQGYGYTF. For the CDR3, the DNA is TGTGCCAGCAGTTTCCCTAACGGGCAGGGCTATGGCTACACCTTC.

The chain carries TRBV28 and TRBJ2-1, with 7 bases that match TRBD1. The trim removed 5 bases at V and 7 bases at J, leaving 2 bases unmatched. CDR3 size: 12 residues. In germline, CDR1 is MDHEN, CDR2 SYDVKM. The chain's CDR3 is CASSTTGNEQFF. The CDR3 bases are TGTGCCAGCAGTACGACAGGGAATGAGCAGTTCTTC.

This clone was counted once. The rearrangement uses TRBV13 and TRBJ2-3, with TRBD2 identical over 10 bases. J lost 1 base, V lost 4 bases, and 5 bases had no gene match. The CDR3 length is 16 residues. Germline loops: CDR1 PRHDT, CDR2 FYEKMQ (reference sequence). The CDR3 region has the DNA TGTGCCAGCAGCTCCCAAGGACTAGCGGGCACAGATACGCAGTATTTT. Translating gives CASSSQGLAGTDTQYF.